The source of this T cell receptor beta chain is a study of T cell changes during pregnancy in multiple sclerosis. Measured with immunoSEQ multiplex PCR; TCRdb has only the in-frame clones, and not every one. The sample lists roughly 45,000 clones; more than 85% were seen once. The CDR3 covers 14 residues. Germline V lookup: CDR1 SGDLS, CDR2 YYNGEE. V lost 0 bases and J 10 bases, leaving 15 bases between the germline ends. The receptor's source is a female donor with multiple sclerosis, enrolled in a pregnancy study. This material consisted of CD8+ T cells from peripheral blood mononuclear cells, taken in the first trimester of pregnancy. The chain employs TRBV9 and TRBJ2-3; D might be TRBD2 (6 bases). CDR3 nucleotide sequence: TGTGCCAGCAGCGTAGATAAGGGGTGGGAGGCGCAGTATTTT. Its protein product is CASSVDKGWEAQYF.